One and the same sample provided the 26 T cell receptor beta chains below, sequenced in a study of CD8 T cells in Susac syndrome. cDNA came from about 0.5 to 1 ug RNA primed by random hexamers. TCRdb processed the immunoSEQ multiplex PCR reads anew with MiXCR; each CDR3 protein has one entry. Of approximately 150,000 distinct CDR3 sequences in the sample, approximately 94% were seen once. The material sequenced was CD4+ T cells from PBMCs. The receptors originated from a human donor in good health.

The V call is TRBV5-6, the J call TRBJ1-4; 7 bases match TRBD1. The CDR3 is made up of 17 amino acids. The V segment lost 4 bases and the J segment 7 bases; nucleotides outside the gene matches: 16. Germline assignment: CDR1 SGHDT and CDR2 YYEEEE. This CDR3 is CASSHWVRGTFREKLFF. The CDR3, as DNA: TGTGCCAGCAGCCATTGGGTCAGGGGGACCTTTCGTGAAAAACTGTTTTTT.

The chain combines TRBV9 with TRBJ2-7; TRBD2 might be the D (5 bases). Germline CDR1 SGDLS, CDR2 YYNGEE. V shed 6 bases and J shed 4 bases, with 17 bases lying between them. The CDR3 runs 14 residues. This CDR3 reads CASTRTETGYEQYF. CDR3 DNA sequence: TGTGCCAGCACCCGTACCGAGACGGGGTACGAGCAGTACTTC.

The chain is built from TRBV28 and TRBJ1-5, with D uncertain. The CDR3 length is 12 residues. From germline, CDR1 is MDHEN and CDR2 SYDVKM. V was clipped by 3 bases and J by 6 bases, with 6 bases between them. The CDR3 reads CASSFLFQPQHF. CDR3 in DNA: TGTGCCAGCAGTTTTTTGTTTCAGCCCCAGCATTTT.

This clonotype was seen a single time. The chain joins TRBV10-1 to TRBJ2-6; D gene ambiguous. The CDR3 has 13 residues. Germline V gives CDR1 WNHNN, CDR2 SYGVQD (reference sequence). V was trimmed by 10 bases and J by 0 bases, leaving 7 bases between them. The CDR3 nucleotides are TGCGCCATACGGGCCTCTGGGGCCAACGTCCTGACTTTC. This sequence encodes CAIRASGANVLTF.

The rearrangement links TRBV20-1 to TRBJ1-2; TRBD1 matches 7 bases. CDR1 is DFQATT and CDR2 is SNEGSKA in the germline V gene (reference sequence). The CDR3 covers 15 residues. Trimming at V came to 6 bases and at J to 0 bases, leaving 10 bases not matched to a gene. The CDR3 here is CSARDSRSANYGYTF. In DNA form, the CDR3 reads TGCAGTGCCCGGGACAGCCGATCTGCTAACTATGGCTACACCTTC.

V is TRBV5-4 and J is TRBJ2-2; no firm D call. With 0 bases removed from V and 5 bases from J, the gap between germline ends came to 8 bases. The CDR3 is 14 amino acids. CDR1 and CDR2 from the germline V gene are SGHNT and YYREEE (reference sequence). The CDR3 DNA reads TGTGCCAGCAGCTTGGGTATGAATACCGGGGAGCTGTTTTTT. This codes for CASSLGMNTGELFF. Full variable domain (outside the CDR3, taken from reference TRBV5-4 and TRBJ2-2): ETGVTQSPTHLIKTRGQQVTLRCSSQSGHNTVSWYQQALGQGPQFIFQYYREEENGRGNFPPRFSGLQFPNYSSELNVNALELDDSALYLCASSLGMNTGELFFGEGSRLTVL.

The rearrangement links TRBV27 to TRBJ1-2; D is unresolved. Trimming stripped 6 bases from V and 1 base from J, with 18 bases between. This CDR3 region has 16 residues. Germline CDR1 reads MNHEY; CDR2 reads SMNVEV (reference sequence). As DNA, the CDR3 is TGTGCCAGCAGCCTTCGGTGGCAAGCTTTTAACTATGGCTACACCTTC. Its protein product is CASSLRWQAFNYGYTF.

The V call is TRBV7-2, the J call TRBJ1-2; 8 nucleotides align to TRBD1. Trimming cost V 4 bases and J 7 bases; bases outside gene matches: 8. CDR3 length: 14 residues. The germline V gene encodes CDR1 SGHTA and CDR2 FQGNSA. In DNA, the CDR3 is TGTGCCAGCAGCTCCAACTCAGGGGGCTCTGGCTACACCTTC. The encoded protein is CASSSNSGGSGYTF. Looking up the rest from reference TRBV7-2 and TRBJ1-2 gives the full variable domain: GAGVSQSPSNKVTEKGKDVELRCDPISGHTALYWYRQSLGQGLEFLIYFQGNSAPDKSGLPSDRFSAERTGGSVSTLTIQRTQQEDSAVYLCASSSNSGGSGYTFGSGTRLTVV.

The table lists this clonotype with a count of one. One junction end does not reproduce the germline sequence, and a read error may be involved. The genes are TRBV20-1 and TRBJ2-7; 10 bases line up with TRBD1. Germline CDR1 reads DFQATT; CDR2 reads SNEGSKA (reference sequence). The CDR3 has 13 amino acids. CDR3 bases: TGCAGTGCTAGAGTTGGGCGACAGGGGGCGGACCGTTTC. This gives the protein CSARVGRQGADRF.

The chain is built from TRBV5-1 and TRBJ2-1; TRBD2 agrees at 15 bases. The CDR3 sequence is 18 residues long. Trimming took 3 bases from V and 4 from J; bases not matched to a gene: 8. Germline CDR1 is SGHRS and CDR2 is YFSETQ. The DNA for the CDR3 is TGCGCCAGCAGCTCGGGACTAGCGGGAGGTCCAAAATACAATGAGCAGTTCTTC. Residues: CASSSGLAGGPKYNEQFF.

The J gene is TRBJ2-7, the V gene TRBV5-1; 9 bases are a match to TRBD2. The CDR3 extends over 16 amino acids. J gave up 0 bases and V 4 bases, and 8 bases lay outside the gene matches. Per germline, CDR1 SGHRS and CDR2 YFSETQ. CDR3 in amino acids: CASSPGSSGVSYEQYF. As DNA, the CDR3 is TGCGCCAGCAGCCCCGGGTCTAGCGGGGTCTCCTACGAGCAGTACTTC.

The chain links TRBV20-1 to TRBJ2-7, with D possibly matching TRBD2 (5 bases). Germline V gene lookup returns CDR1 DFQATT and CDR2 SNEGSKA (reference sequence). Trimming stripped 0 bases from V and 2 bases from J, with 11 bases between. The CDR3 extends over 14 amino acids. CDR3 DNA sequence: TGCAGTGCTAGAGATAGCGTGGTGCCCTACGAGCAGTACTTC. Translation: CSARDSVVPYEQYF.

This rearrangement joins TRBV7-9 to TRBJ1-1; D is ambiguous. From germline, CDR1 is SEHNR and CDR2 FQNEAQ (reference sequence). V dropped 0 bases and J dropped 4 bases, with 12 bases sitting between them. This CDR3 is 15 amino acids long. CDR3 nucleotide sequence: TGTGCCAGCAGCTTAGCGGGGATCCGGAGCACTGAAGCTTTCTTT. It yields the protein CASSLAGIRSTEAFF.

CDR3 amino acids: CSARDGGANTGELFF. The CDR3 nucleotides read TGCAGTGCTAGAGATGGCGGGGCGAACACCGGGGAGCTGTTTTTT. The rearrangement links TRBV20-1 to TRBJ2-2; D possibly corresponds to TRBD2 (6 bases). Per the germline V gene, CDR1 is DFQATT and CDR2 is SNEGSKA (reference sequence). V was pared by 0 bases and J by 0 bases, with 8 bases between. The CDR3 runs 15 residues.

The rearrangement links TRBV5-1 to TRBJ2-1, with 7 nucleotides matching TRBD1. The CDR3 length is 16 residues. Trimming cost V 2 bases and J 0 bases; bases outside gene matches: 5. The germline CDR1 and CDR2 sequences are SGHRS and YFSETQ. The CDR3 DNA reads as TGCGCCAGCAGCTTTCAGGGGGAGAGCTCCTACAATGAGCAGTTCTTC. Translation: CASSFQGESSYNEQFF.

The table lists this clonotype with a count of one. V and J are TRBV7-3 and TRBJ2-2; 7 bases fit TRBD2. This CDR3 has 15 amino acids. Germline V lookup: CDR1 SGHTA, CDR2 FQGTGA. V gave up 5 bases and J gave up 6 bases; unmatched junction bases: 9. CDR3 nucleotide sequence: TGTGCCAGCAGCCCCCTAGGACTAGAGGCCGGGGAGCTGTTTTTT. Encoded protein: CASSPLGLEAGELFF.

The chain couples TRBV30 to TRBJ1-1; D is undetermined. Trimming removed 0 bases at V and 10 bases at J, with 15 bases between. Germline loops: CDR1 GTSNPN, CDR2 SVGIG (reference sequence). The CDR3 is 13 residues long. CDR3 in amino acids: CAWSVNGGVGAFF. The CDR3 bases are TGTGCCTGGAGTGTAAATGGAGGAGTGGGAGCTTTCTTT.

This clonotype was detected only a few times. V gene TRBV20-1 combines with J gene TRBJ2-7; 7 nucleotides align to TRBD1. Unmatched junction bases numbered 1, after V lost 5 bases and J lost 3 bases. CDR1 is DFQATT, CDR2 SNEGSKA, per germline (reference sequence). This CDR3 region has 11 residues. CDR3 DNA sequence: TGCAGTGCTGGGGACAGCTACGAGCAGTACTTC. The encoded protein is CSAGDSYEQYF.

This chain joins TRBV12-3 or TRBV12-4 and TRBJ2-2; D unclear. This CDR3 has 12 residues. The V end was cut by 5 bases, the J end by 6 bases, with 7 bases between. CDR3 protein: CASSAPPGELFF. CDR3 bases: TGTGCCAGCAGTGCACCCCCCGGGGAGCTGTTTTTT.

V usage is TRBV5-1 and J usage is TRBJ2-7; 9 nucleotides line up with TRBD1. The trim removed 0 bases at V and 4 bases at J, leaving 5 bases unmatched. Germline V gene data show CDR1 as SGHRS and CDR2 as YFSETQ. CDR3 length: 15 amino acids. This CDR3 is CASSLEGQGRYEQYF. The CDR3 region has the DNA TGCGCCAGCAGCTTGGAAGGACAGGGGCGATACGAGCAGTACTTC.

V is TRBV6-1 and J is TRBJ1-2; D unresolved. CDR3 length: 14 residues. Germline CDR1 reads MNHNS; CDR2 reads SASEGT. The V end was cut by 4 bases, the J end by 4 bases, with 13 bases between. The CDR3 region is CASSGLDSAYGYTF. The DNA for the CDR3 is TGTGCCAGCAGTGGATTAGACTCTGCCTATGGCTACACCTTC.

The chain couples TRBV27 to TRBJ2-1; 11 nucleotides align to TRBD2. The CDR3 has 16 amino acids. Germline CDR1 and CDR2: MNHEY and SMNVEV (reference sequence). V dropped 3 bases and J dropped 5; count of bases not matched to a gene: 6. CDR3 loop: CASSLLAGGLHNEQFF. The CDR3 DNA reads TGTGCCAGCAGTTTGCTAGCGGGAGGTCTGCACAATGAGCAGTTCTTC.

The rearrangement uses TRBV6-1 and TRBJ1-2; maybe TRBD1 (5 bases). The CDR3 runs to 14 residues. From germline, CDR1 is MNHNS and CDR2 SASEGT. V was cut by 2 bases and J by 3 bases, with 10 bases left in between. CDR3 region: CASSESGNYYGYTF. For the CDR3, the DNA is TGTGCCAGCAGTGAATCAGGGAACTACTATGGCTACACCTTC.

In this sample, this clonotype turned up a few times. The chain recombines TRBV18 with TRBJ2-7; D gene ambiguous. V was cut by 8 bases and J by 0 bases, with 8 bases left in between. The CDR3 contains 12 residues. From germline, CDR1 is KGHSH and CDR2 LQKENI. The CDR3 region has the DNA TGTGCCAGCAGCCGGAACTCCTACGAGCAGTACTTC. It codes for CASSRNSYEQYF.

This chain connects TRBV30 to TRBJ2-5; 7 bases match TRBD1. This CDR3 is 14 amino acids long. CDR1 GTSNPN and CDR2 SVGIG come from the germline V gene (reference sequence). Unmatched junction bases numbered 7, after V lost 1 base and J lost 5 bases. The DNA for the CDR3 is TGTGCCTGGAGTGGAACAGGGGAGTGGGAGACCCAGTACTTC. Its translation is CAWSGTGEWETQYF.

CDR3 nucleotide sequence: TGTGCCAGCAGCCTCGGGGCGGGAGGATCTGCAGATACGCAGTATTTT. Translation: CASSLGAGGSADTQYF. V and J are TRBV11-2 and TRBJ2-3; 8 positions match TRBD2. CDR3 length: 16 amino acids. Germline V CDR1 and CDR2: SGHAT, FQNNGV. The trim removed 5 bases at V and 4 bases at J, leaving 11 bases unmatched.